This note documents a single T cell receptor beta chain sequence. This CDR3 is built from 18 residues. CDR1 and CDR2 from the germline V gene are SGHRS and YFSETQ. With 3 bases clipped from V and 8 bases from J, the junction kept 16 bases outside the gene matches. This record belongs to a study of blood T cell repertoires in COVID-19. Study-wide context: Both acute and convalescent COVID-19 samples were obtained from the United States, Italy and Spain.

Here immunoSEQ multiplex PCR was the method, and the copy in TCRdb shows in-frame clones only, minus some. Here the sample spans a few hundred thousand clones, around nine tenths being singletons. The source of this sequence is a woman aged 70 to 79 with COVID-19, enrolled during active disease. The V call is TRBV5-1, the J call TRBJ1-6, with TRBD1 matching over 8 bases. The sample taken for sequencing was peripheral blood. CDR3 in DNA: TGCGCCAGCAGCTACACTAAACGGACGGGACAGGTCGATTCACCCCTCCACTTT. Amino acid sequence: CASSYTKRTGQVDSPLHF. Full variable domain (missing parts from reference TRBV5-1 and TRBJ1-6): KAGVTQTPRYLIKTRGQQVTLSCSPISGHRSVSWYQQTPGQGLQFLFEYFSETQRNKGNFPGRFSGRQFSNSRSEMNVSTLELGDSALYLCASSYTKRTGQVDSPLHFGNGTRLTVT.